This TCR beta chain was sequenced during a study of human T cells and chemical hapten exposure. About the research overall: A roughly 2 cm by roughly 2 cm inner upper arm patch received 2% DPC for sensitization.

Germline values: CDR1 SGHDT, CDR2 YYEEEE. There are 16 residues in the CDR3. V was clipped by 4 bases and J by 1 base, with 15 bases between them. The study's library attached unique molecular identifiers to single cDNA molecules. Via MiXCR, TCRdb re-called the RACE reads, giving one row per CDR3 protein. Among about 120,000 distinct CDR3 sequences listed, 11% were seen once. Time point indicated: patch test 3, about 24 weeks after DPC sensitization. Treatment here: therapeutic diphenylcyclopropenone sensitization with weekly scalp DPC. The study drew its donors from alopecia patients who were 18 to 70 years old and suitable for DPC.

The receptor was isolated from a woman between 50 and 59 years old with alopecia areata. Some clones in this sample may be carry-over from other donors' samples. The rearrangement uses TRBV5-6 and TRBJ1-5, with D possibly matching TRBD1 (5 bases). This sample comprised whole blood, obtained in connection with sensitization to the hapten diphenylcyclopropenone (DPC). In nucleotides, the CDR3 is TGTGCCAGCAGCCTCAGTAGGGGCGCAAGCAATCAGCCCCAGCATTTT. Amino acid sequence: CASSLSRGASNQPQHF.